These 4 T cell receptor beta chains came from one sample sequenced in a study of CD8+ T cells in alopecia areata. In each case, RNA was isolated and then reverse transcribed into cDNA as the sequencing template. Libraries were prepared by immunoSEQ multiplex PCR; TCRdb keeps only in-frame clonotypes and omits some of them. The data show roughly 190,000 clones, with roughly 60% seen just once and about 1.3% held by the top ten. Treatment specified: oral pan-JAK inhibitor, 5-10 mg twice daily. The material sequenced was CD4+ T cells sorted from blood, taken at week 49, from a patient treated with tofacitinib. The receptors stem from a human donor with alopecia areata.

The chain is built from TRBV5-1 and TRBJ1-1; D not certain. Germline V gives CDR1 SGHRS, CDR2 YFSETQ. The V end lost 2 bases, the J end lost 0 bases, and 8 bases lay between the germline ends. The CDR3 has 14 amino acids. The CDR3, as DNA: TGCGCCAGCAGCTTATCAAACATGAACACTGAAGCTTTCTTT. Amino acid sequence: CASSLSNMNTEAFF. Complete variable domain (other parts from reference TRBV5-1 and TRBJ1-1): KAGVTQTPRYLIKTRGQQVTLSCSPISGHRSVSWYQQTPGQGLQFLFEYFSETQRNKGNFPGRFSGRQFSNSRSEMNVSTLELGDSALYLCASSLSNMNTEAFFGQGTRLTVV.

This chain connects TRBV29-1 to TRBJ2-3; D is uncertain. This CDR3 region has 13 residues. Germline CDR1 reads SQVTM; CDR2 reads ANQGSEA. Between the trimmed V and J ends, which lost 5 bases and 6 bases, there was a span of 15 bases. CDR3 nucleotides: TGCAGCGTTCAGATGGGGTTAGGGGATACGCAGTATTTT. This gives the protein CSVQMGLGDTQYF.

The rearrangement joins TRBV9 to TRBJ1-1, with a tentative D call TRBD1 (6 bases). The germline V and J ends were trimmed by 4 bases and 0 bases, with 19 bases remaining between them. Germline CDR1 reads SGDLS; CDR2 reads YYNGEE. CDR3 length: 17 residues. The CDR3 DNA is TGTGCCAGCAGCCGGGGGGGCTCCTTCGGGATGAACACTGAAGCTTTCTTT. Translation: CASSRGGSFGMNTEAFF.

The V call is TRBV15, the J call TRBJ2-1; D is tentatively TRBD1 or TRBD2 (5 bases each). Germline V gives CDR1 LNHNV, CDR2 YYDKDF (reference sequence). V lost 3 bases to trimming and J lost 10 bases, with 22 bases between them. This CDR3 has 16 residues. The CDR3 DNA reads TGTGCCACCAGCAGCCGAGTCGGGGTTCAGGGTGGGGAGCAGTTCTTC. Its translation is CATSSRVGVQGGEQFF.